The 5 T cell receptor beta chains listed next were all sequenced from one sample in a study of OX40 agonist ivuxolimab in advanced cancers. Produced via immunoSEQ multiplex PCR; TCRdb's table is partial and in-frame only. The table has 70,000 to 85,000 clones, around four fifths seen once. Here the sequenced sample was CD4+ or CD8+ T cells sorted from blood, taken in a trial of the OX40 agonist ivuxolimab. These TCRs come from an adult with an advanced solid tumor such as melanoma, head and neck, liver or kidney cancer.

The count of this clone is one. The chain joins TRBV5-1 to TRBJ2-5, with 10 bases that match TRBD2. Germline V lookup: CDR1 SGHRS, CDR2 YFSETQ. V was pared by 3 bases and J by 4 bases, with 3 bases of the junction left unmatched. The CDR3 loop spans 14 amino acids. The DNA of the CDR3 is TGCGCCAGCAGCTCAGCTAGCGGGGGAGAGACCCAGTACTTC. Translated: CASSSASGGETQYF.

J is TRBJ2-3 and V is TRBV7-2; D is unresolved. The germline V gene has CDR1 SGHTA and CDR2 FQGNSA. V lost 3 bases to trimming and J lost 3 bases, with 10 bases between them. The CDR3 extends over 14 amino acids. CDR3 residues: CASSFMWGTDTQYF. CDR3 nucleotides: TGTGCCAGCAGCTTTATGTGGGGTACAGATACGCAGTATTTT.

CDR3 DNA: TGTGCCAGTTCACCGGGCGTACTTAACACCGGGGAGCTGTTTTTT. Its protein is CASSPGVLNTGELFF. The chain has TRBV11-2 and TRBJ2-2; D is undetermined. The V end lost 9 bases, the J end lost 2 bases, and 16 bases lay between the germline ends. Germline CDR1 is SGHAT and CDR2 is FQNNGV. This CDR3 is built from 15 residues.

J is TRBJ2-3 and V is TRBV6-5, with TRBD2 matching 8 bases. CDR3 length: 14 residues. The V gene end was trimmed by 5 bases and the J gene end by 0 bases; junction bases not matched to a gene: 1. Germline assignment: CDR1 MNHEY and CDR2 SVGAGI. The chain's CDR3 is CASSPGGSTDTQYF. In nucleotides, the CDR3 is TGTGCCAGCAGTCCGGGGGGGAGCACAGATACGCAGTATTTT.

The V call is TRBV5-8, the J call TRBJ2-7; 9 bases line up with TRBD2. With V trimmed by 3 bases and J by 4 bases, 14 bases remained unmatched. Germline-derived CDR1 and CDR2 are SGHTS and YDEGEE. The CDR3 consists of 17 residues. Here the CDR3 DNA reads TGTGCCAGCAGCTGGGCAGGCGACGCGGGAGGGATATACGAGCAGTACTTC. Amino acids: CASSWAGDAGGIYEQYF.